The TCR beta chain under discussion was sequenced for a study of cytomegalovirus exposure and HLA in healthy donors (TCRdb year 2017). Study-level background: According to an earlier analysis of several hundred of the donors, some 180 million T cells yielded 117 million unique TCR beta sequences and about 300 Gb of sequence data. An early release that covered fewer than 750 HLA-typed donors contained about 290 gigabases of sequencing data and tens of millions of unique TCR sequences. The genetic ancestry cluster associated with self-reported Caucasian donors included 81% of the roughly 400 genotyped donors. The study aimed to test whether cataloging public T cell receptors could reveal signatures of past pathogen exposure. Using immunosequencing, the study profiled T cell repertoires from 500 to 800 subjects and related those repertoires to cytomegalovirus serostatus. In addition to the first cohort of around 670 subjects, a separate validation cohort of 130 or so different subjects was used. The study combined high-throughput TCR immunosequencing, statistical association of individual TCRs with disease status, and machine learning to predict cytomegalovirus infection status. A later analysis re-analyzed previously published TCR beta repertoires from 660 or so donors and added high-resolution HLA genotyping to study TCR occurrence patterns. Rather than drawing on any new phenotypic data, the later analysis identified candidate immune exposures from TCR beta sequences and the way those sequences occurred across donors. An earlier analysis of fewer than 750 of the donors used high-throughput TCR beta sequencing to judge whether each TCR beta V gene segment behaved as functional or pseudogenic. Alongside the repertoire data, information on donor age, sex, ethnicity and CMV serostatus was compiled. In a later genetic analysis, genome-wide SNP genotypes for about 65% of the 666 donors were used, and that subset was treated as a discovery cohort. All discovery cohort repertoires had been generated using a single sequencing platform. Class I and class II HLA loci were covered by the typing at four-digit resolution. The number of typed donors differed by locus: about 629-640 for A, B, C, DRB1 and DQB1; 500 to 550 for DQA1; 606 for DPA1; and approximately 450 for DPB1. Several DR-DQ haplotypes were treated as single units for association and clustering because of strong linkage in the cohort. On average, roughly 200,000 unique TCR beta nucleotide sequences were sequenced per donor among 300 to 500 genotyped donors of the cohort, with roughly 18% of those sequences being non-productive. Findings and caveats that apply to the study as a whole: Broadly in line with IMGT annotations, most TCR beta V segments showed up in productive rearrangements about 87% or about 30% of the time in an earlier analysis of 450 to 600 of the donors. The authors suggested that the approach could potentially be generalized to other disease states and immunological phenotypes. A later analysis found that most CMV-associated TCR beta chains appeared HLA-restricted, with HLA associations seemingly driven largely by CMV exposure. Linkage disequilibrium might explain the correlated functional status among segregating V segments, but an unknown experimental factor could not be ruled out. At a false discovery rate of 0.05, a later analysis linked fewer than 20,000 TCR beta sequences to specific HLA alleles. Because counts were too low, more than 15 rarely observed V segments, including chromosome 9 orphons, were excluded from the earlier analysis of 587 of the donors. V-gene and J-gene trimming of TCR beta chains was associated with a missense DCLRE1C variant in a later genetic analysis, and the association was replicated in an independent cohort. A cluster of highly shared sequence variants was judged likely to represent a technical artifact of the sequencing pipeline. The cohort was sequenced for TCR beta chains only, and without alpha or paired-chain data the features that could be detected were limited. In a later analysis, HLA-associated TCR beta chains were found to be more clonally expanded and to have lower generation probabilities than equally common non-associated chains. In vitro tests confirmed that a few of the cytomegalovirus-associated TCR beta chains recognize cytomegalovirus antigens. According to a later analysis, TCR association rates differed among HLA loci, with DRB1 alleles showing the most associated TCRs and HLA-C alleles showing the fewest. The 87-base-pair reads could not distinguish some IMGT-functional V segments, including TRBV6-2 and TRBV6-3, so those segments were excluded. The classifier was reported to diagnose cytomegalovirus status with high specificity and sensitivity in both the original and validation cohorts. Strong co-occurrence of HLA alleles, especially DR and DQ, made assigning TCR associations to individual alleles difficult. Across donors, most TCR sequences were observed very rarely, whereas some public TCRs were present in many individuals. Compared with the 666-donor mean, donors in an Asian-associated ancestry cluster had fewer N-insertions in productive TCRs, according to a later genetic analysis. The only immune exposure information available for the cohort was CMV serostatus. A further reported finding was that TCR beta sequences accurately predicted the HLA-A and HLA-B alleles for most subjects in the first cohort. The study listed approximately 150 TCR beta chains as associated with cytomegalovirus. Roughly uniform sequencing depth across donors was assumed in presence/absence analyses, although this assumption may not hold. According to a later analysis, parvovirus B19, influenza, CMV and Epstein-Barr virus appeared linked to several top co-occurrence clusters. HLA typing was unavailable for some donors at each locus, so association tests used only the typed subset.

CDR1 and CDR2 are drawn from the germline V gene: LGHNA, YNFKEQ. From V the trimming removes 0 bases and from J it removes 9 bases, while the gene matches leave 7 bases of the junction unaccounted for. The CDR3 runs 16 residues from the cysteine to the phenylalanine. Only CDR3 DNA is held: 48 bases, read in frame from base 1. The cohort comprised some 730 healthy bone marrow donors. Cohort members were all nominally healthy when sampled, although unrecorded immune exposures were likely present. The donor tested CMV seropositive, placing the donor among the 289 seropositive members of the cohort. Every donor gave a peripheral blood sample, and the peripheral blood mononuclear cells from that sample were used for TCR beta sequencing. Genomic DNA was extracted from the blood cell samples with the Qiagen DNeasy Blood Extraction Kit. Library prep was done by the immunoSEQ multiplex PCR assay. For the multiplex PCR, a mixture combining 60 forward primers for TCR Vbeta segments and 13 reverse primers for TCR Jbeta segments was used. The CDR3 region of rearranged TCR beta genes was amplified from genomic DNA by a multiplex PCR assay. Amplified TCR beta libraries were sequenced as 87-base-pair reads on the Illumina HiSeq System. Processing in the source paper ran as follows. A later analysis counted around 72 million unique TCR beta chains across the 666 repertoires, and 10 million to 11 million of these chains were shared by at least two donors. A nearest-neighbor algorithm error-corrected the raw reads and collapsed the reads into unique sequences, merging closely related sequences to remove PCR and sequencing errors. CDR3 sequences were aligned to IMGT reference sequences to assign V, D and J gene segments. Each retained sequence needed at least a six-nucleotide match to both a V gene segment and a J gene segment. Rearrangements were called productive when the CDR3 lacked stop codons and stayed in frame with V and J; all others were non-productive. CDR3 was defined by IMGT convention, running from the second conserved V-encoded cysteine to the conserved J-encoded phenylalanine. In an earlier analysis of around 600 of the donors, sequences lacking an unambiguous match to a single V gene segment were excluded. An earlier analysis of approximately 590 of the donors classified V segments as functional when productive rearrangements were above 56.7% and as segregating when the standard deviation between donors was above 5%. A statistical classification framework was built to diagnose cytomegalovirus status from the catalog of TCR beta chain sequences. V and J gene assignment, in a later analysis, came from comparing TCR nucleotide sequences with IMGT/GENE-DB human TR gene sequences. A later analysis assigned CDR3 sequences and most-parsimonious VDJ recombination scenarios with the TCRdist pipeline. In a later analysis, each TCR beta chain was defined by its CDR3 amino acid sequence together with its V-gene family, and reads lacking a unique V-gene family were excluded. To address suspected cross-contamination and a sequencing artifact, a later analysis removed around 600 highly shared, low-generation-probability nucleotide sequences. In a later analysis, a clonal expansion index for each public chain was calculated from normalized within-repertoire ranks of inferred template counts. In a later analysis, generation probabilities were computed with a VDJ recombination model fitted to out-of-frame rearrangements, and the resulting probabilities were checked against IGoR. Hypergeometric tests were used in a later analysis to score TCR-TCR, TCR-HLA and TCR-CMV co-occurrence, with a repertoire-size bias correction applied to the TCR pairs. False discovery rates were estimated in a later analysis by permuting HLA or CMV assignments 20 times. A later analysis grouped co-occurring TCRs with DBSCAN, adding TCRdist sequence similarity when clustering within HLA-allele-positive subsets. For co-occurrence clustering, repertoires with fewer than 30,000 or more than 120,000 public chains were excluded, along with four or five repertoires with anomalous nucleotide sharing. The source is immuneACCESS, and TCRdb retained only in-frame sequences with V and J called. Part of the clones is not carried over; for the studies checked, unresolved V genes explain less than half of this, and the remainder is unexplained. Clone size and V and J calls were adopted from that table, with D and trimming inferred from the DNA. The sample has about 160,000 clones on record, approximately 81% of them singletons. The ten largest clones capture about 1.5% of the sample.

Notes on this clone: It has no known antigen specificity. No much larger clone is present one base from it, and per-base qualities are unavailable.

The specimen sequenced was PBMCs. This chain is built from TRBV4-2 and TRBJ1-5; 11 bases in between match TRBD1. The receptor comes from a man aged 50-60 years in good health and CMV-seropositive. The CDR3 region has the sequence CASSQDGQGAFWPQHF. The bases read TGTGCCAGCAGCCAAGATGGACAGGGGGCCTTCTGGCCCCAGCATTTT.